This note documents a single T cell receptor beta chain sequence. As yet, its antigen is unknown. Repertoires were generated with immunoSEQ multiplex PCR, while TCRdb's copy carries only in-frame clones and drops some. The sample lists 150,000 to 180,000 clones, less than 90% seen once, with around 24% in the top ten. The sample comes from a study of cytomegalovirus exposure and HLA in healthy donors. Study context: The same platform as the approximately 670 first-cohort repertoires was used for the roughly 130 validation repertoires, a later analysis reported. Study-wide findings and caveats: A few CMV-associated chains proved CMV antigen-specific in vitro.

Germline trimming cut 3 bases from V and 5 bases from J; bases unmatched to any gene: 9. CDR1 is MDHEN, CDR2 SYDVKM, per germline. CDR3 length: 15 residues. Sequenced sample: PBMCs. The source of this sequence is a young man in good health and CMV-seropositive. V usage is TRBV28 and J usage is TRBJ2-7; TRBD2 matches at 8 bases. For the CDR3, the DNA is TGTGCCAGCAGTTTGGGGCTAGCGGGCCCTCACGAGCAGTACTTC. Protein: CASSLGLAGPHEQYF.